The 23 T cell receptor beta chains presented below share a single source sample, sequenced in a study of cytomegalovirus exposure and HLA in healthy donors. A multiplex PCR was run with 60 Vbeta primers and 13 Jbeta primers. Sequenced by immunoSEQ multiplex PCR; TCRdb stores in-frame clones only, minus some. The sample consists of around 130,000 clones, more than 60% of them appearing once. The sample was PBMCs. The receptors were sampled from a male donor in good health and CMV-seronegative.

The chain employs TRBV5-1 and TRBJ2-3; 7 nucleotides align to TRBD1. CDR1 SGHRS and CDR2 YFSETQ come from the germline V gene. Losses at the gene ends were 0 bases for V and 2 bases for J; bases not matched to a gene: 6. This CDR3 is built from 16 residues. The CDR3 loop is CASSLGTGSYTDTQYF. CDR3 DNA sequence: TGCGCCAGCAGCTTGGGGACAGGTTCGTACACAGATACGCAGTATTTT.

This chain uses TRBV7-3 with TRBJ2-3; D is unclear. The CDR3 totals 12 residues. With 5 bases removed from V and 5 bases from J, the gap between germline ends came to 8 bases. Per germline, CDR1 SGHTA and CDR2 FQGTGA. The CDR3 region is CASSPTGDTQYF. DNA of the CDR3: TGTGCCAGCAGCCCCACGGGAGATACGCAGTATTTT.

This clone has only one observation. The chain carries TRBV5-8 and TRBJ2-2; maybe TRBD1 (6 bases). Trimming took off 2 bases at V and 2 bases at J, with 13 bases between the two ends. This CDR3 is built from 16 residues. Germline V gene sequence: CDR1 SGHTS, CDR2 YDEGEE. CDR3 sequence: CASSFGKGGNTGELFF. The CDR3 region has the DNA TGTGCCAGCAGCTTTGGTAAAGGGGGTAACACCGGGGAGCTGTTTTTT.

The chain uses TRBV10-3 and TRBJ2-1; 16 nucleotides agree with TRBD2. Germline-derived CDR1 and CDR2 are ENHRY and SYGVKD. With V trimmed by 2 bases and J by 2 bases, 6 bases remained unmatched. This CDR3 region has 19 residues. Here the CDR3 DNA reads TGTGCCATCAGTGAGCGGAAAGGGACTAGCGGGGGGGCCTACAATGAGCAGTTCTTC. Its translation is CAISERKGTSGGAYNEQFF.

The chain combines TRBV10-3 with TRBJ1-1; the match to TRBD1 covers 7 bases. This CDR3 contains 15 residues. Unmatched junction bases numbered 8, after V lost 6 bases and J lost 1 base. Germline CDR1 reads ENHRY; CDR2 reads SYGVKD. In DNA, the CDR3 is TGTGCCATCAGGGCCCTAACAGGGGCGAACACTGAAGCTTTCTTT. Its protein product is CAIRALTGANTEAFF.

The chain joins TRBV14 to TRBJ1-2; 7 positions agree with TRBD1. CDR3 length equals 15 residues. J was trimmed by 8 bases and V by 1 base; bases with no gene match: 10. The V gene's germline CDR1 is SGHDN and CDR2 FVKESK. CDR3 residues: CASSQVGGDSRGYTF. The CDR3 nucleotides are TGTGCCAGCAGCCAAGTCGGAGGGGACAGTCGGGGCTACACCTTC. Together with reference TRBV14 and TRBJ1-2, the CDR3 gives the full variable domain: EAGVTQFPSHSVIEKGQTVTLRCDPISGHDNLYWYRRVMGKEIKFLLHFVKESKQDESGMPNNRFLAERTGGTYSTLKVQPAELEDSGVYFCASSQVGGDSRGYTFGSGTRLTVV.

The rearrangement uses TRBV20-1 and TRBJ1-2, with TRBD1 identical over 7 bases. Germline V CDR1 and CDR2: DFQATT, SNEGSKA (reference sequence). This CDR3 region has 11 residues. This CDR3 reads CRLTGVGGYTF. The CDR3 nucleotides are TGCAGACTAACAGGGGTTGGGGGCTACACCTTC.

The chain recombines TRBV6-5 with TRBJ2-7; TRBD1 might be the D (6 bases). Germline V CDR1 and CDR2: MNHEY, SVGAGI. The CDR3 contains 13 residues. V lost 6 bases and J 3 bases, leaving 12 bases between the germline ends. The CDR3 DNA follows: TGTGCCAGCAGGCCTGGACAGCTCTACGAGCAGTACTTC. It specifies CASRPGQLYEQYF.

J is TRBJ1-1 and V is TRBV2; D may be TRBD1 (6 bases). The germline V gene encodes CDR1 SNHLY and CDR2 FYNNEI. This CDR3 has 12 residues. V was clipped by 5 bases and J by 6 bases, with 10 bases between them. CDR3 sequence (DNA): TGTGCCAGCAGTTTCAGGGGCGCTGAAGCTTTCTTT. Protein: CASSFRGAEAFF.

The rearrangement uses TRBV4-3 and TRBJ2-5; maybe TRBD1 (5 bases). Germline V gives CDR1 LGHNA, CDR2 YSLEER. The CDR3 consists of 13 residues. V was shortened by 1 base and J by 10 bases, with 13 bases between the two germline ends. In DNA, the CDR3 is TGCGCCAGCAGCCAAGCCCGGACAAGAGACCAGTACTTC. Its protein is CASSQARTRDQYF.

The chain combines TRBV7-2 with TRBJ2-6, with TRBD1 identical over 9 bases. CDR1 is SGHTA and CDR2 is FQGNSA in the germline V gene. The CDR3 is made up of 18 amino acids. After removal of 5 bases from V and 4 bases from J, the junction contained 12 bases not matched to a gene. This chain's CDR3 is CASSPRTGDLSGANVLTF. The CDR3, as DNA: TGTGCCAGCAGCCCAAGGACAGGGGACTTATCAGGGGCCAACGTCCTGACTTTC.

With regard to this clone: One end of the junction is discordant with germline, which a read error may explain. This chain connects TRBV7-9 to TRBJ2-1; D may be TRBD1 (6 bases). The germline gives CDR1 SEHNR, CDR2 FQNEAQ (reference sequence). This CDR3 has 16 residues. The CDR3, as DNA: TGTTCCAGCAGCTCAGCTGGGACACTCTCCTACAATGAGCAGTTCTTC. Translating it yields CSSSSAGTLSYNEQFF.

Written as DNA, the CDR3 is TGTGCCTGGAGTAGGACAGGACCCCATCAGCCCCAGCATTTT. Its translation: CAWSRTGPHQPQHF. The V call is TRBV30, the J call TRBJ1-5; 7 nucleotides line up with TRBD1. The V gene end was trimmed by 2 bases and the J gene end by 5 bases; junction bases not matched to a gene: 6. Germline CDR1 GTSNPN, CDR2 SVGIG (reference sequence). This CDR3 has 14 residues.

A remark on this clone: The junction differs from germline at one of its ends, possibly a read error. V usage is TRBV4-3 and J usage is TRBJ2-7; no clear D. The CDR3 sequence is 14 residues long. Germline V gene lookup returns CDR1 LGHNA and CDR2 YSLEER. The CDR3 loop is CASSLTMSSYERYF. DNA for the CDR3: TGCGCCAGCAGCCTTACTATGAGCTCCTACGAGCGGTACTTC.

This clone has more than one count but fewer than ten. The rearrangement uses TRBV7-6 and TRBJ1-4, with D unresolved. Between the trimmed V and J ends, which lost 6 bases and 7 bases, there was a span of 18 bases. CDR3 length: 15 residues. CDR1 is SGHVS and CDR2 is FNYEAQ in the germline V gene. Here the CDR3 DNA reads TGTGCCAGCAGTCCCCCTGGGAGTGTGGGTGAAAAACTGTTTTTT. This gives the protein CASSPPGSVGEKLFF.

The gene calls are TRBV9 and TRBJ1-1; possible D gene TRBD1, 5 bases. The V gene's germline CDR1 is SGDLS and CDR2 YYNGEE. V was cut by 0 bases and J by 4 bases, with 13 bases left in between. The CDR3 length is 15 residues. CDR3: CASSVGGGSGTEAFF. CDR3 nucleotides: TGTGCCAGCAGCGTAGGTGGGGGGTCCGGCACTGAAGCTTTCTTT.

The CDR3 nucleotides are TGTGCCAGTAGTATAGCAGGCAGAACCCACGAGCAGTACTTC. Its protein product is CASSIAGRTHEQYF. The chain recombines TRBV19 with TRBJ2-7; D gene unclear. The CDR3 length is 14 residues. Looked up from germline, CDR1 is LNHDA and CDR2 is SQIVND (reference sequence). With 1 base removed from V and 5 bases from J, the gap between germline ends came to 12 bases.

The chain carries TRBV29-1 and TRBJ1-5, with D perhaps TRBD1 (5 bases). Germline V gene sequence: CDR1 SQVTM, CDR2 ANQGSEA. V gave up 3 bases and J gave up 4 bases, with 7 bases separating them. CDR3 length: 12 residues. CDR3 DNA sequence: TGCAGCGTTGAGGAGGGGAATCAGCCCCAGCATTTT. Translation gives CSVEEGNQPQHF.

This chain joins TRBV5-8 and TRBJ2-1; TRBD1 matches at 10 bases. This CDR3 spans 17 amino acids. Germline CDR1 reads SGHTS; CDR2 reads YDEGEE. The V gene end was trimmed by 0 bases and the J gene end by 12 bases; junction bases not matched to a gene: 15. The CDR3 coding sequence is TGTGCCAGCAGCTTGGCTGTAGGGACAGGGGCCTGGATCGGGCAGTTCTTC. Translating gives CASSLAVGTGAWIGQFF.

The count of this clone is one. The rearrangement links TRBV6-1 to TRBJ1-1; weak D call: TRBD1 (5 bases). V lost 7 bases, J lost 1 base, and 13 bases lay in between. The CDR3 length is 14 residues. The germline V gene encodes CDR1 MNHNS and CDR2 SASEGT. The CDR3 spells CASKRGTTNTEAFF. DNA for the CDR3: TGTGCCAGCAAGCGGGGGACTACGAACACTGAAGCTTTCTTT.

The genes are TRBV18 and TRBJ1-3, with D unclear. Germline V gene sequence: CDR1 KGHSH, CDR2 LQKENI. CDR3 length: 17 amino acids. V was pared by 0 bases and J by 0 bases, with 12 bases between. The CDR3 coding sequence is TGTGCCAGCTCACCACCATCCGGGGATGGCTCTGGAAACACCATATATTTT. Amino acid sequence: CASSPPSGDGSGNTIYF.

The J gene is TRBJ1-4, the V gene TRBV12-2; TRBD1, the table's D call, lacks a check against the DNA. TRBV12-2 is assigned pseudogene status. This CDR3 is built from 15 residues. The chain's CDR3 is CASRLYRGPLEKLFF. For the CDR3, the DNA is TGTGCAAGTCGCCTCTACAGGGGGCCTCTTGAAAAACTGTTTTTT.

The chain links TRBV28 to TRBJ2-1, with TRBD2 identical over 7 bases. Germline V gives CDR1 MDHEN, CDR2 SYDVKM. The trim removed 2 bases at V and 7 bases at J, leaving 8 bases unmatched. This CDR3 contains 15 residues. The CDR3 here is CASSLLASGKNEQFF. For the CDR3, the DNA is TGTGCCAGCAGTTTACTGGCTAGCGGCAAAAATGAGCAGTTCTTC.